The clone carrying this T cell receptor (beta chain) was counted only a few times. These data originate in a study of early T cells in non-severe SARS-CoV-2 infection. TCRdb itself ran the 5' RACE reads through MiXCR, one entry per CDR3 protein. The profile shows some 60,000 distinct CDR3 sequences, roughly a tenth of them singletons. The CDR3 sequence is 12 residues long. The germline CDR1 and CDR2 sequences are SEHNR and FQNEAQ (reference sequence). V was clipped by 7 bases and J by 2 bases, with 7 bases between them. The sequencing sample was made of whole blood. The clonotype was recovered from an adult who was a healthcare worker with PCR-confirmed SARS-CoV-2 infection or an uninfected control (not recorded which). The chain recombines TRBV7-9 with TRBJ2-3; perhaps TRBD2 as D (5 bases). Here the CDR3 DNA reads TGTGCCAGCACGAGGGACACAGATACGCAGTATTTT. Translation: CASTRDTDTQYF.